These 29 T cell receptor beta chains were sequenced from one sample in a study of beta chain features in type 1 diabetes. What was sequenced were expressed TCRB transcripts, since all of the isolated RNA had been reverse transcribed. TCRdb's table, derived via immunoSEQ multiplex PCR, lists solely in-frame clones and lacks some. This table holds approximately 250,000 clones, about 9.3% found once. The specimen was naive CD4+ T cells from blood. The receptor set was obtained from a woman aged 18-29 years in good health.

The chain links TRBV2 to TRBJ2-7; 8 positions match TRBD1. The CDR3 runs to 15 residues. Germline V gives CDR1 SNHLY, CDR2 FYNNEI. Germline trimming cut 7 bases from V and 2 bases from J; bases unmatched to any gene: 10. The CDR3 sequence: CASITDRVPPYEQYF. As DNA, the CDR3 is TGTGCCAGCATTACGGACAGGGTGCCGCCCTACGAGCAGTACTTC.

This sequence joins TRBV18 and TRBJ1-1, with a tentative D call TRBD1 (5 bases). V was cut by 6 bases and J by 6 bases, with 17 bases left in between. Germline loops: CDR1 KGHSH, CDR2 LQKENI. The CDR3 sequence is 14 residues long. CDR3 in amino acids: CASSPSIRVAEAFF. The CDR3 DNA reads as TGTGCCAGCTCGCCGTCAATCAGGGTTGCTGAAGCTTTCTTT.

This clone appeared a few times. The chain combines TRBV19 with TRBJ1-5, with unresolved D. The CDR3 length is 13 residues. CDR1 and CDR2 (germline): LNHDA, SQIVND (reference sequence). Trimming cost V 5 bases and J 5 bases, with 10 bases left between them. The CDR3 region has the DNA TGTGCCAGTAGTCGCTCAGAAGATCAGCCCCAGCATTTT. Protein: CASSRSEDQPQHF.

This clone has a handful of counts. This chain uses TRBV9 with TRBJ2-7; tentatively, D is TRBD2 (5 bases). Germline loops: CDR1 SGDLS, CDR2 YYNGEE. Trimming left V 3 bases short and J 2 bases short, with 15 bases between. The CDR3 length is 15 residues. The CDR3, as DNA: TGTGCCAGCAGCGACGGACCGATGAGGGCCTACGAGCAGTACTTC. It translates to CASSDGPMRAYEQYF.

In this sample, this clone turned up a few times. The chain carries TRBV9 and TRBJ2-3; 10 positions match TRBD1. Trimming removed 3 bases from V and 1 base from J; junction bases left unmatched: 2. Germline V gene sequence: CDR1 SGDLS, CDR2 YYNGEE. The CDR3 length is 15 residues. The CDR3 DNA sequence: TGTGCCAGCAGCGCCGGGACAGGGGGCACAGATACGCAGTATTTT. This sequence encodes CASSAGTGGTDTQYF.

The chain's CDR3 is CASSRQGALSNEQFF. The DNA for the CDR3 is TGTGCCAGCAGTCGACAGGGGGCATTAAGCAATGAGCAGTTCTTC. The V gene is TRBV2, the J gene TRBJ2-1, with TRBD1 identical over 10 bases. Germline values: CDR1 SNHLY, CDR2 FYNNEI. Trimming cost V 5 bases and J 6 bases; bases outside gene matches: 7. The CDR3 contains 15 residues. Full variable domain (outside the CDR3, taken from reference TRBV2 and TRBJ2-1): EPEVTQTPSHQVTQMGQEVILRCVPISNHLYFYWYRQILGQKVEFLVSFYNNEISEKSEIFDDQFSVERPDGSNFTLKIRSTKLEDSAMYFCASSRQGALSNEQFFGPGTRLTVL.

The genes are TRBV7-8 and TRBJ1-2; a possible D gene is TRBD1 (5 bases). The germline V gene has CDR1 SGHVS and CDR2 FQNEAQ. This CDR3 region has 13 residues. Trimming took 1 base from V and 7 from J, leaving 10 bases between them. Here the CDR3 DNA reads TGTGCCAGCAGCTTAGGGCAGGGAGGTGGCTACACCTTC. Its translation is CASSLGQGGGYTF.

This clone has just a few counts. The rearrangement uses TRBV30 and TRBJ2-1; perhaps TRBD1 as D (6 bases). The ends were cut back, 3 bases at V and 6 bases at J, with 15 bases in the middle. The V gene's germline CDR1 is GTSNPN and CDR2 SVGIG (reference sequence). This CDR3 contains 14 residues. For the CDR3, the DNA is TGTGCCTGGAGCTCGACAAGGGGGATCAATGAGCAGTTCTTC. Protein sequence: CAWSSTRGINEQFF.

This clone was observed at least ten times. The chain uses TRBV7-2 and TRBJ1-2; no clear D gene. With 1 base removed from V and 5 bases from J, the gap between germline ends came to 11 bases. The germline V gene has CDR1 SGHTA and CDR2 FQGNSA. The CDR3 spans 14 residues. The CDR3 DNA reads as TGTGCCAGCAGCTTAGACGGAGGACGATATGGCTACACCTTC. Its translation: CASSLDGGRYGYTF.

The V and J genes are TRBV5-1 and TRBJ2-2; D perhaps matches TRBD2 (5 bases). Germline V gene lookup returns CDR1 SGHRS and CDR2 YFSETQ. V shed 2 bases and J shed 4 bases, with 12 bases lying between them. This CDR3 region has 15 residues. For the CDR3, the DNA is TGCGCCAGCAGCTTACTAGTCGAATCCACCGGGGAGCTGTTTTTT. Translation gives CASSLLVESTGELFF.

This clone was recorded a few times. The chain uses TRBV7-6 and TRBJ2-1; D perhaps matches TRBD2 (6 bases). This CDR3 contains 15 residues. Germline CDR1 and CDR2: SGHVS and FNYEAQ. The V end lost 1 base, the J end lost 1 base, and 8 bases lay between the germline ends. CDR3 DNA sequence: TGTGCCAGCAGCTTAGACAGCGGGTCCTACAATGAGCAGTTCTTC. Translation gives CASSLDSGSYNEQFF.

The gene calls are TRBV30 and TRBJ1-1, with TRBD1 as a possible D gene (5 bases). Germline CDR1 and CDR2: GTSNPN and SVGIG (reference sequence). The V end lost 4 bases, the J end lost 4 bases, and 19 bases lay between the germline ends. This CDR3 spans 15 amino acids. The DNA of the CDR3 is TGTGCCTGGAACTTAGGACCGGGGGATGGCACTGAAGCTTTCTTT. Protein sequence: CAWNLGPGDGTEAFF.

This chain links TRBV28 with TRBJ2-7; 7 nucleotides agree with TRBD1. Germline values: CDR1 MDHEN, CDR2 SYDVKM. The CDR3 has 12 residues. Trimming cost V 6 bases and J 6 bases; bases outside gene matches: 5. The DNA of the CDR3 is TGTGCCAGCAGGACAGGGAGAGTCGAGCAGTACTTC. Protein sequence: CASRTGRVEQYF.

This clone was counted between two and nine times. The rearrangement uses TRBV5-1 and TRBJ2-1; a possible D gene is TRBD2 (5 bases). Germline V gives CDR1 SGHRS, CDR2 YFSETQ. This CDR3 comprises 14 residues. The V gene lost 4 bases and the J gene lost 4 bases, with 12 bases spanning the gap. CDR3 protein: CASSPGGQYNEQFF. CDR3 in DNA: TGCGCCAGCAGCCCTGGAGGTCAGTACAATGAGCAGTTCTTC.

This clone was found a few times. The chain employs TRBV4-1 and TRBJ2-1, with D unclear. Germline lookup yields CDR1 MGHRA and CDR2 YSYEKL. The CDR3 sequence is 14 residues long. Between the trimmed V and J ends, which lost 4 bases and 8 bases, there was a span of 15 bases. The CDR3 sequence: CASSRPGSFYEQFF. Written as DNA, the CDR3 is TGCGCCAGCAGCCGTCCGGGTAGTTTCTATGAGCAGTTCTTC.

This clone was counted only a few times. The chain combines TRBV27 with TRBJ2-5, with 9 bases that match TRBD2. The V and J ends lost 3 bases and 5 bases, in that order; junction bases with no gene match: 7. CDR1 and CDR2 from the germline V gene are MNHEY and SMNVEV (reference sequence). The CDR3 runs 15 residues. This CDR3 is CASSFQRGVRETQYF. The CDR3 bases are TGTGCCAGCAGTTTTCAGCGGGGGGTTAGGGAGACCCAGTACTTC.

This chain connects TRBV5-4 to TRBJ1-2, with 7 bases fitting TRBD1. This CDR3 has 16 amino acids. Trimming cost V 0 bases and J 1 base; bases outside gene matches: 6. Germline CDR1 and CDR2: SGHNT and YYREEE (reference sequence). CDR3 loop: CASSLAPRGVNYGYTF. In DNA form, the CDR3 reads TGTGCCAGCAGCTTGGCCCCCAGGGGGGTTAACTATGGCTACACCTTC.

The genes are TRBV5-1 and TRBJ1-2; 8 bases are a match to TRBD1. Germline loops: CDR1 SGHRS, CDR2 YFSETQ. CDR3 length: 13 amino acids. Trimming took 7 bases from V and 1 from J; bases not matched to a gene: 3. The CDR3 sequence is CASRTGSNYGYTF. The DNA of the CDR3 is TGCGCCAGCCGGACAGGGAGTAACTATGGCTACACCTTC.

This clone was observed at least ten times. V is TRBV7-3 and J is TRBJ1-1, with D hard to call. Trimming stripped 6 bases from V and 5 bases from J, with 13 bases between. The CDR3 has 13 residues. CDR1 and CDR2 (germline): SGHTA, FQGTGA. CDR3 in DNA: TGTGCCAGCAGTCTCGATCCGAGGACTGAAGCTTTCTTT. As protein: CASSLDPRTEAFF.

The rearrangement links TRBV30 to TRBJ1-5; 8 bases line up with TRBD1. CDR1 GTSNPN and CDR2 SVGIG come from the germline V gene (reference sequence). The CDR3 runs to 15 residues. With 2 bases clipped from V and 5 bases from J, the junction kept 8 bases outside the gene matches. The CDR3 loop reads CAWSPPGGGYQPQHF. The CDR3 DNA reads TGTGCCTGGAGTCCCCCAGGGGGCGGCTATCAGCCCCAGCATTTT.

The genes are TRBV15 and TRBJ1-1, with D tentatively TRBD1 (5 bases). The CDR3 contains 14 residues. V lost 1 base, J lost 3 bases, and 9 bases lay in between. The V gene's germline CDR1 is LNHNV and CDR2 YYDKDF (reference sequence). In DNA form, the CDR3 reads TGTGCCACCAGCAGAGGGTGGGGGGACACTGAAGCTTTCTTT. Translating gives CATSRGWGDTEAFF. Filled out from reference TRBV15 and TRBJ1-1, the complete variable domain reads DAMVIQNPRYQVTQFGKPVTLSCSQTLNHNVMYWYQQKSSQAPKLLFHYYDKDFNNEADTPDNFQSRRPNTSFCFLDIRSPGLGDTAMYLCATSRGWGDTEAFFGQGTRLTVV.

The rearrangement links TRBV7-9 to TRBJ1-6; a weak D match, TRBD1 (5 bases). The V end was cut by 5 bases, the J end by 13 bases, with 30 bases between. Germline V CDR1 and CDR2: SEHNR, FQNEAQ (reference sequence). The CDR3 loop spans 18 amino acids. The CDR3 bases are TGTGCCAGCAGCCATCCTCGTGGCAGCTCCCAGGGTTTTGGTCCCCTCCACTTT. Its protein is CASSHPRGSSQGFGPLHF.

The chain recombines TRBV5-1 with TRBJ2-2, with D possibly being TRBD2 (6 bases). The CDR3 is made up of 13 amino acids. The germline CDR1 and CDR2 sequences are SGHRS and YFSETQ. V shed 2 bases and J shed 6 bases, with 8 bases lying between them. The CDR3 sequence: CASSFGGPGELFF. Here the CDR3 DNA reads TGCGCCAGCAGCTTTGGAGGGCCCGGGGAGCTGTTTTTT.

This clone turned up a few times. V gene TRBV4-1 combines with J gene TRBJ2-5, with a weak D call TRBD2 (6 bases). Looked up from germline, CDR1 is MGHRA and CDR2 is YSYEKL. V lost 1 base and J lost 4, with 13 bases in between. CDR3 length equals 15 residues. The CDR3 loop is CASSQAWGVGETQYF. Here the CDR3 DNA reads TGCGCCAGCAGCCAAGCCTGGGGGGTCGGAGAGACCCAGTACTTC.

This clone was counted between two and nine times. V and J are TRBV6-5 and TRBJ2-1; TRBD2 is a possible D gene (6 bases). V lost 6 bases to trimming and J lost 5 bases, with 11 bases between them. The CDR3 is 13 residues long. Germline V gives CDR1 MNHEY, CDR2 SVGAGI. For the CDR3, the DNA is TGTGCCAGCAGCGACTGGGGGGACAATGAGCAGTTCTTC. It translates to CASSDWGDNEQFF.

V and J are TRBV7-9 and TRBJ1-4, with no clear D. Germline assignment: CDR1 SEHNR and CDR2 FQNEAQ (reference sequence). This CDR3 has 15 amino acids. V dropped 7 bases and J dropped 7 bases, with 19 bases sitting between them. The CDR3 DNA is TGTGCCAGCATACCTCCCGGGGAGGGTTTTGAAAAACTGTTTTTT. Translated: CASIPPGEGFEKLFF.

This clone was counted only a few times. The chain links TRBV9 to TRBJ2-1; TRBD2 matches 7 bases. This CDR3 comprises 16 residues. Losses at the gene ends were 6 bases for V and 8 bases for J; bases not matched to a gene: 17. The germline gives CDR1 SGDLS, CDR2 YYNGEE. CDR3 amino acids: CASTKRAGVDWDEQFF. Here the CDR3 DNA reads TGTGCCAGCACCAAGAGGGCGGGAGTCGACTGGGATGAGCAGTTCTTC.

There are a few counts of this clone. V usage is TRBV9 and J usage is TRBJ2-1; perhaps TRBD1 as D (6 bases). The CDR3 runs 14 residues. The V end lost 6 bases, the J end lost 1 base, and 11 bases lay between the germline ends. Germline-derived CDR1 and CDR2 are SGDLS and YYNGEE. The CDR3 region is CASKRQGSYNEQFF. The CDR3 DNA is TGTGCCAGCAAACGGCAGGGGTCCTACAATGAGCAGTTCTTC.

This clone was detected only a few times. The chain has TRBV9 and TRBJ2-1; D remains unclear. Trimming took off 0 bases at V and 10 bases at J, with 11 bases between the two ends. Germline CDR1 and CDR2: SGDLS and YYNGEE. The CDR3 loop spans 13 amino acids. The CDR3 region has the DNA TGTGCCAGCAGCGTAGGAGTGAGCGTCGAGCAGTTCTTC. Amino acid sequence: CASSVGVSVEQFF.